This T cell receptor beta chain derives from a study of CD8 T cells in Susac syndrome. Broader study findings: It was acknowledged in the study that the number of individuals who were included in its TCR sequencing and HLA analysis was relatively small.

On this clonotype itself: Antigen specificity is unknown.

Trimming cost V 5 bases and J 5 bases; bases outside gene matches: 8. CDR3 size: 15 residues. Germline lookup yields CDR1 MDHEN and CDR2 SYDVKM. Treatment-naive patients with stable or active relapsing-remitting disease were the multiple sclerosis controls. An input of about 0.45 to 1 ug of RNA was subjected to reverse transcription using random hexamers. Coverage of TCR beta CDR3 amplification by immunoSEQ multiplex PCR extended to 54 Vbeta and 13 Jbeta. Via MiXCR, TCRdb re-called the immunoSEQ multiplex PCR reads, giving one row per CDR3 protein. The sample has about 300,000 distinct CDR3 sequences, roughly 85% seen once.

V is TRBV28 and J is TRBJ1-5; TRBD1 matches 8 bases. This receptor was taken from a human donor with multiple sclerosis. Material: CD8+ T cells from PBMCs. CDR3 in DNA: TGTGCCAGCAGTCTACTAGACAGGGGAGATCAGCCCCAGCATTTT. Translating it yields CASSLLDRGDQPQHF.